Below are 31 T cell receptor beta chains sequenced from a single sample in a study of human thymus T cells. The method was immunoSEQ multiplex PCR; TCRdb's version includes in-frame clones alone and lacks a portion of them. The sample lists 75,000 to 90,000 clones, just over 95% occurring once. In corrective heart surgery, resections were taken, and these provided the thymus tissue. Input material: thymus tissue. The origin of the receptors is a boy less than two years old with a congenital heart defect but otherwise immunologically healthy.

This clone was found once. This chain connects TRBV4-2 to TRBJ1-6; 9 bases are a match to TRBD1. The CDR3 runs 23 residues. V lost 4 bases to trimming and J lost 0 bases; unmatched junction nucleotides: 22. The germline V gene encodes CDR1 LGHNA and CDR2 YNFKEQ. The CDR3 loop reads CASSPAGGTRDRDPSSYNSPLHF. CDR3 nucleotide sequence: TGTGCCAGCAGCCCCGCGGGCGGGACCCGGGACAGGGACCCAAGCTCCTATAATTCACCCCTCCACTTT.

V usage is TRBV6-5 and J usage is TRBJ1-1; D not resolved. The CDR3 runs to 11 residues. Trimming shortened V by 6 bases and J by 2 bases, and 4 bases separated the two germline ends. The germline CDR1 and CDR2 sequences are MNHEY and SVGAGI. As DNA, the CDR3 is TGTGCCAGCAGAGAAAACACTGAAGCTTTCTTT. Translated: CASRENTEAFF.

V and J are TRBV11-3 and TRBJ1-4, with 7 nucleotides matching TRBD1. The germline CDR1 and CDR2 sequences are SGHNT and YENEEA. This CDR3 is built from 14 residues. The V and J ends lost 5 bases and 7 bases, in that order; junction bases with no gene match: 7. Here the CDR3 DNA reads TGTGCCAGCAGCATCGACAGGGTATCTGAAAAACTGTTTTTT. It encodes CASSIDRVSEKLFF.

The chain uses TRBV4-1 and TRBJ1-4; no definite D call. The CDR3 loop spans 17 amino acids. Trimming removed 4 bases from V and 0 bases from J, with 15 bases in between. Germline loops: CDR1 MGHRA, CDR2 YSYEKL. CDR3 sequence: CASSPSRDATTNEKLFF. The DNA of the CDR3 is TGCGCCAGCAGCCCTTCTCGGGATGCTACAACTAATGAAAAACTGTTTTTT.

The chain couples TRBV25-1 to TRBJ2-7; D possibly corresponds to TRBD2 (5 bases). Trimming left V 6 bases short and J 2 bases short, with 14 bases between. CDR3 length: 14 residues. Germline CDR1 and CDR2: MGHDK and SYGVNS. The CDR3 DNA reads TGTGCCAGCAGCATTGAGGGAGAAACCTACGAGCAGTACTTC. Protein: CASSIEGETYEQYF.

V gene TRBV28 combines with J gene TRBJ2-3, with 11 bases that match TRBD2. From germline, CDR1 is MDHEN and CDR2 SYDVKM. The CDR3 covers 20 residues. The J segment lost 3 bases and the V segment lost 6 bases, leaving 20 bases of the junction unmatched. The CDR3 region has the DNA TGTGCCAGCAGCATGCCCGGGACGGGGGGAACTAGCGGGAGAACAGATACGCAGTATTTT. Protein product: CASSMPGTGGTSGRTDTQYF.

The chain couples TRBV10-1 to TRBJ2-7; D not resolved. V was trimmed by 6 bases and J by 6 bases, leaving 15 bases between them. This CDR3 contains 13 residues. Germline V gives CDR1 WNHNN, CDR2 SYGVQD (reference sequence). This CDR3 is CASSLLGMSEQYF. CDR3 nucleotide sequence: TGCGCCAGCAGCCTACTGGGGATGTCCGAGCAGTACTTC.

The chain couples TRBV5-6 to TRBJ2-2, with D hard to call. The V end was cut by 2 bases, the J end by 5 bases, with 4 bases between. CDR1 SGHDT and CDR2 YYEEEE come from the germline V gene. This CDR3 comprises 12 residues. CDR3 loop: CASSLWTGELFF. The DNA for the CDR3 is TGTGCCAGCAGCTTATGGACCGGGGAGCTGTTTTTT.

The chain employs TRBV5-1 and TRBJ2-1; D is possibly TRBD1 (7 bases). V was clipped by 1 base and J by 6 bases, with 17 bases between them. CDR3 length equals 16 residues. CDR1 SGHRS and CDR2 YFSETQ come from the germline V gene. In DNA, the CDR3 is TGCGCCAGCAGCTTGCATCCCCAGGGGGGAGTCAATGAGCAGTTCTTC. Encoded protein: CASSLHPQGGVNEQFF.

The J gene is TRBJ1-5, the V gene TRBV27, with D unclear. The CDR3 totals 18 residues. Per the germline V gene, CDR1 is MNHEY and CDR2 is SMNVEV (reference sequence). V was shortened by 4 bases and J by 0 bases, with 19 bases between the two germline ends. The DNA of the CDR3 is TGTGCCAGCAGTTCCTATCCTATAGACTGGGATAGCAATCAGCCCCAGCATTTT. This encodes CASSSYPIDWDSNQPQHF.

The chain recombines TRBV19 with TRBJ1-1; D remains unclear. The V end lost 7 bases, the J end lost 2 bases, and 5 bases lay between the germline ends. Germline assignment: CDR1 LNHDA and CDR2 SQIVND (reference sequence). The CDR3 is 11 residues long. This CDR3 is CASIRNTEAFF. The CDR3 bases are TGTGCCAGTATCCGAAACACTGAAGCTTTCTTT.

In DNA form, the CDR3 reads TGTGCCACCAGCAGAGAACTAGGGGGACAGGGAAATCCCTACGAGCAGTACTTC. It specifies CATSRELGGQGNPYEQYF. The chain recombines TRBV15 with TRBJ2-7; the match to TRBD1 covers 9 bases. CDR3 length equals 18 residues. Germline V gene sequence: CDR1 LNHNV, CDR2 YYDKDF (reference sequence). V shed 0 bases, J shed 2 bases, and the junction held 11 bases outside the gene matches.

The gene calls are TRBV7-2 and TRBJ1-4, with 7 positions matching TRBD1. This CDR3 spans 17 amino acids. V dropped 4 bases and J dropped 6; count of bases not matched to a gene: 14. Per germline, CDR1 SGHTA and CDR2 FQGNSA. This chain's CDR3 is CASSSLGPGQRDEKLFF. In DNA form, the CDR3 reads TGTGCCAGCAGCTCATTAGGGCCGGGACAGCGGGATGAAAAACTGTTTTTT.

This sequence joins TRBV14 and TRBJ2-7; D gene unclear. CDR1 is SGHDN, CDR2 FVKESK, per germline. Trimming removed 0 bases from V and 0 bases from J, with 9 bases in between. CDR3 length: 15 residues. CDR3 region: CASSQESESSYEQYF. CDR3 in DNA: TGTGCCAGCAGCCAAGAATCGGAAAGCTCCTACGAGCAGTACTTC.

J is TRBJ1-1 and V is TRBV7-9; D is unclear. This CDR3 spans 12 amino acids. V lost 6 bases and J lost 0, with 5 bases in between. The V gene's germline CDR1 is SEHNR and CDR2 FQNEAQ (reference sequence). DNA of the CDR3: TGTGCCAGCAGTTTAATGAACACTGAAGCTTTCTTT. Protein: CASSLMNTEAFF.

This CDR3 is CASSLDRGRDTQYF. The CDR3 nucleotides read TGCGCCAGCAGCCTGGACAGGGGGCGGGATACGCAGTATTTT. The chain couples TRBV4-3 to TRBJ2-3; TRBD1 matches at 11 bases. This CDR3 region has 14 residues. V gave up 4 bases and J gave up 6 bases; unmatched junction bases: 3. The germline V gene has CDR1 LGHNA and CDR2 YSLEER.

The chain couples TRBV19 to TRBJ1-2; 7 nucleotides align to TRBD1. With 9 bases clipped from V and 4 bases from J, the junction kept 14 bases outside the gene matches. CDR3 length: 15 amino acids. Germline loops: CDR1 LNHDA, CDR2 SQIVND (reference sequence). CDR3 bases: TGTGCCAGCCGTCCCGGGACAGTGATGGTCTATGGCTACACCTTC. As protein: CASRPGTVMVYGYTF.

The gene calls are TRBV5-4 and TRBJ2-4; maybe TRBD2 (5 bases). Deletions cut 2 bases from V and 6 bases from J, with 9 bases between. Germline V CDR1 and CDR2: SGHNT, YYREEE (reference sequence). CDR3 size: 13 residues. This CDR3 reads CASSFLGGNIQYF. CDR3 sequence (DNA): TGTGCCAGCAGCTTCCTCGGAGGAAACATTCAGTACTTC. Based on the CDR3 plus reference TRBV5-4 and TRBJ2-4, the full variable domain is ETGVTQSPTHLIKTRGQQVTLRCSSQSGHNTVSWYQQALGQGPQFIFQYYREEENGRGNFPPRFSGLQFPNYSSELNVNALELDDSALYLCASSFLGGNIQYFGAGTRLSVL.

The V call is TRBV7-3, the J call TRBJ2-1; possible D gene TRBD1, 6 bases. The germline gives CDR1 SGHTA, CDR2 FQGTGA. The germline V and J ends were trimmed by 4 bases and 4 bases, with 14 bases remaining between them. The CDR3 loop spans 15 amino acids. CDR3 DNA: TGTGCCAGCAGCTCGAATGGGGGCTATTACAATGAGCAGTTCTTC. Amino acid sequence: CASSSNGGYYNEQFF.

The J gene is TRBJ1-2, the V gene TRBV2; no firm D call. The CDR3 sequence is 16 residues long. Trimming left V 7 bases short and J 4 bases short, with 22 bases between. From germline, CDR1 is SNHLY and CDR2 FYNNEI. The chain's CDR3 is CASTPLVGGNVYGYTF. The CDR3 DNA reads TGTGCCAGCACCCCCCTTGTGGGAGGGAACGTCTATGGCTACACCTTC.

The chain recombines TRBV10-1 with TRBJ2-1; TRBD1 aligns across 8 bases. There are 15 residues in the CDR3. V dropped 6 bases and J dropped 8; count of bases not matched to a gene: 12. Germline V gene sequence: CDR1 WNHNN, CDR2 SYGVQD (reference sequence). The CDR3 DNA reads TGCGCCAGCAGCCTGACAGGGGCCAGCGGCGATGAGCAGTTCTTC. Translation: CASSLTGASGDEQFF.

The gene calls are TRBV4-3 and TRBJ2-3, with TRBD1 matching over 7 bases. In germline, CDR1 is LGHNA, CDR2 YSLEER. This CDR3 has 16 residues. V was pared by 0 bases and J by 3 bases, with 6 bases of the junction left unmatched. CDR3: CASSQEPGGRTDTQYF. The CDR3 DNA is TGCGCCAGCAGCCAAGAGCCAGGGGGAAGGACAGATACGCAGTATTTT.

J is TRBJ1-2 and V is TRBV4-1; D remains ambiguous. This CDR3 comprises 14 residues. The germline V gene encodes CDR1 MGHRA and CDR2 YSYEKL. Trimming removed 1 base from V and 4 bases from J, with 10 bases in between. For the CDR3, the DNA is TGCGCCAGCAGCCAAGTACAAGCCCGCTATGGCTACACCTTC. Amino acid sequence: CASSQVQARYGYTF.

The DNA of the CDR3 is TGTGCCAGCAGCTTAGTGGTGGGGGACAGGGGGTCCTACGAGCAGTACTTC. It is translated as CASSLVVGDRGSYEQYF. V and J are TRBV7-2 and TRBJ2-7; 11 bases agree with TRBD1. The CDR3 consists of 17 residues. Germline V gives CDR1 SGHTA, CDR2 FQGNSA. J gave up 1 base and V 1 base, and 6 bases lay outside the gene matches.

The chain employs TRBV5-6 and TRBJ2-3; 9 bases are shared with TRBD2. J lost 1 base, V lost 3 bases, and 9 bases had no gene match. The CDR3 runs to 17 residues. From germline, CDR1 is SGHDT and CDR2 YYEEEE. CDR3 in DNA: TGTGCCAGCAGCTCAGAGTCGCTAGCGGGACGCACAGATACGCAGTATTTT. It is translated as CASSSESLAGRTDTQYF.

The V and J genes are TRBV2 and TRBJ2-5; D tentatively fits TRBD1 or TRBD2 (5 bases each). This CDR3 has 14 residues. The V gene's germline CDR1 is SNHLY and CDR2 FYNNEI. Trimming shortened V by 6 bases and J by 4 bases, and 15 bases separated the two germline ends. The CDR3 reads CASSECRDPETQYF. CDR3 DNA: TGTGCCAGCAGCGAGTGCCGGGACCCAGAGACCCAGTACTTC.

V gene TRBV27 combines with J gene TRBJ1-2, with a possible D match to TRBD1 (5 bases). Germline assignment: CDR1 MNHEY and CDR2 SMNVEV (reference sequence). The ends were cut back, 3 bases at V and 8 bases at J, with 13 bases in the middle. This CDR3 comprises 13 residues. This CDR3 reads CASSFRTGDGYTF. CDR3 DNA: TGTGCCAGCAGTTTCCGGACCGGGGACGGCTACACCTTC.

The chain couples TRBV5-1 to TRBJ1-1; D possibly corresponds to TRBD1 (6 bases). This CDR3 contains 13 residues. The germline V gene has CDR1 SGHRS and CDR2 YFSETQ. Trimming took 2 bases from V and 11 from J, leaving 16 bases between them. In DNA form, the CDR3 reads TGCGCCAGCAGCTTAGATACAGGGCCGAGGGCTTTCTTT. Translating gives CASSLDTGPRAFF.

The rearrangement uses TRBV19 and TRBJ1-4; TRBD1 is a possible D gene (5 bases). Germline CDR1 is LNHDA and CDR2 is SQIVND (reference sequence). The length of the CDR3 is 14 residues. The germline V and J ends were trimmed by 3 bases and 8 bases, with 13 bases remaining between them. In DNA, the CDR3 is TGTGCCAGTAGTATCTTTACGGGGCGCGAAAAACTGTTTTTT. It is translated as CASSIFTGREKLFF.

The chain joins TRBV5-6 to TRBJ2-7; 8 bases are a match to TRBD2. Unmatched junction bases numbered 7, after V lost 4 bases and J lost 4 bases. This CDR3 region has 14 residues. Germline loops: CDR1 SGHDT, CDR2 YYEEEE. CDR3 sequence: CASSGGLAEYEQYF. CDR3 sequence (DNA): TGTGCCAGCAGCGGCGGACTAGCAGAGTACGAGCAGTACTTC.

CDR3 region: CASSSRDRVTGELFF. The CDR3 nucleotides are TGCGCCAGCAGCTCAAGGGACAGGGTGACGGGGGAGCTGTTTTTT. The rearrangement uses TRBV4-1 and TRBJ2-2; TRBD1 agrees at 9 bases. The CDR3 sequence is 15 residues long. Germline values: CDR1 MGHRA, CDR2 YSYEKL. V was clipped by 5 bases and J by 8 bases; unmatched bases: 9.